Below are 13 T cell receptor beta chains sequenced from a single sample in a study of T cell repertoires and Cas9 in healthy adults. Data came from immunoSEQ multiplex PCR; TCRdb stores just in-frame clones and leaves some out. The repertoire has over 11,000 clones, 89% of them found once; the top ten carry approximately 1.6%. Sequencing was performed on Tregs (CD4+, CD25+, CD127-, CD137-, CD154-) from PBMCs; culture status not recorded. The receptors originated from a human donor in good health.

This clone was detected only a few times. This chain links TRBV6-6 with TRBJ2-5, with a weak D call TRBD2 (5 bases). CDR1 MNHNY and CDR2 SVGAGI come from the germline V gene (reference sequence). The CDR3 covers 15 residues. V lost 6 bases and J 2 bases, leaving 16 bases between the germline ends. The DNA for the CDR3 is TGTGCCAGCAGGTCCGAGACTACCCCACAAGAGACCCAGTACTTC. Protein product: CASRSETTPQETQYF.

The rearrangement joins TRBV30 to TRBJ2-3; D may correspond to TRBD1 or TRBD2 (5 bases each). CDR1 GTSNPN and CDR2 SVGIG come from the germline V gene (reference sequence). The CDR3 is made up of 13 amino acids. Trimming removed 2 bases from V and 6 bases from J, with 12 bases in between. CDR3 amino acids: CAWSKSGRDTQYF. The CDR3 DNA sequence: TGTGCCTGGAGTAAGTCGGGGCGGGATACGCAGTATTTT.

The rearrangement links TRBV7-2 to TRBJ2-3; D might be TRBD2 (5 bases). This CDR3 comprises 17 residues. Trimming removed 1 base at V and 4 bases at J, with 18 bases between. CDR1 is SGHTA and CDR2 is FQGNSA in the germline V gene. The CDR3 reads CASSLVASRSRADTQYF. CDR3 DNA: TGTGCCAGCAGCTTAGTAGCTAGCCGCTCAAGGGCAGATACGCAGTATTTT.

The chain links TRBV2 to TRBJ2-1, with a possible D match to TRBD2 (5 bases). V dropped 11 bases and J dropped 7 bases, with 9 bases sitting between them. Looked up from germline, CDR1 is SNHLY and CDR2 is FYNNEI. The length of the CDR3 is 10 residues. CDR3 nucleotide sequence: TGTGCCGGAGGACTGAATGAGCAGTTCTTC. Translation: CAGGLNEQFF.

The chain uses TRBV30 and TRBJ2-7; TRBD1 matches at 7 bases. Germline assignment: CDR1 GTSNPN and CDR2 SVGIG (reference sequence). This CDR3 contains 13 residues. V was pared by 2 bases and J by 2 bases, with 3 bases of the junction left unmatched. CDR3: CAWSRDRAYEQYF. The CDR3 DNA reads TGTGCCTGGAGTCGGGACAGAGCCTACGAGCAGTACTTC.

CDR3 sequence (DNA): TGCGCCAGCCGAAAGACCTATGGCTACACCTTC. Translating gives CASRKTYGYTF. The chain links TRBV10-1 to TRBJ1-2; D unresolved. The length of the CDR3 is 11 residues. The V end lost 8 bases, the J end lost 4 bases, and 8 bases lay between the germline ends. Germline V gene lookup returns CDR1 WNHNN and CDR2 SYGVQD (reference sequence).

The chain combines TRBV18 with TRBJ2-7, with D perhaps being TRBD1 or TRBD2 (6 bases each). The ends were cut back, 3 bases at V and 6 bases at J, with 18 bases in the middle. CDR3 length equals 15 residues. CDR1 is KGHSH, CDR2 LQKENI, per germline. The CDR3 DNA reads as TGTGCCAGCTCACCCGGGGCGGGACAATCTGGCGAGCAGTACGTC. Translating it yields CASSPGAGQSGEQYV.

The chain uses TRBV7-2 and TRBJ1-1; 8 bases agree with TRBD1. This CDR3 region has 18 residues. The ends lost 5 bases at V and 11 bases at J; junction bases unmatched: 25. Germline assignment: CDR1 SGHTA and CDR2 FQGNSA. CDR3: CASSQRLRGQGRFPSAFF. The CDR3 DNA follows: TGTGCCAGCAGCCAACGACTACGCGGACAGGGACGTTTCCCGTCGGCTTTCTTT. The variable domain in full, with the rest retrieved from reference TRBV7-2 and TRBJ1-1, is GAGVSQSPSNKVTEKGKDVELRCDPISGHTALYWYRQSLGQGLEFLIYFQGNSAPDKSGLPSDRFSAERTGGSVSTLTIQRTQQEDSAVYLCASSQRLRGQGRFPSAFFGQGTRLTVV.

CDR3 DNA sequence: TGTGCCAGTAGTATTTGGCAGACTAACACTGAAGCTTTCTTT. This sequence encodes CASSIWQTNTEAFF. The chain recombines TRBV19 with TRBJ1-1; D ambiguous. V shed 3 bases and J shed 2 bases, with 10 bases lying between them. There are 14 residues in the CDR3. Germline CDR1 LNHDA, CDR2 SQIVND (reference sequence).

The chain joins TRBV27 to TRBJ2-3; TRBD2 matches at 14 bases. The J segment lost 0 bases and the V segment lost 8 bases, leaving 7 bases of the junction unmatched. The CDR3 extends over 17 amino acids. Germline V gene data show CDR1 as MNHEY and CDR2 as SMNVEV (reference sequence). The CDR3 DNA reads TGTGCCAGCGGACTAGCGGGAGGCCGTTCTAGCACAGATACGCAGTATTTT. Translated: CASGLAGGRSSTDTQYF.

CDR3 coding DNA: TGTGCCAGCGGCTTTGGGAGGGGGTACACCGGGGAGCTGTTTTTT. The encoded protein is CASGFGRGYTGELFF. This chain uses TRBV9 with TRBJ2-2; possible D gene TRBD2, 7 bases. The CDR3 consists of 15 residues. V shed 7 bases and J shed 3 bases, with 16 bases lying between them. Germline V gene data show CDR1 as SGDLS and CDR2 as YYNGEE.

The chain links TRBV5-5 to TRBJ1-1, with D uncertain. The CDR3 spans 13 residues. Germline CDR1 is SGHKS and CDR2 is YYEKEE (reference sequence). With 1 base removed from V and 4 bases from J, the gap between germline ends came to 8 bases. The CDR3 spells CASSLITGTEAFF. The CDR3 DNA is TGTGCCAGCAGCTTGATTACGGGCACTGAAGCTTTCTTT.

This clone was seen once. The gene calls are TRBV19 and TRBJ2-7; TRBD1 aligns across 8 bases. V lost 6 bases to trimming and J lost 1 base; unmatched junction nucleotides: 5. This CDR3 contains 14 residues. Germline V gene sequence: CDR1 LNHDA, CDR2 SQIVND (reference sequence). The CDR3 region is CASSPRTGSYEQYF. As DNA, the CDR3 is TGTGCCAGTAGCCCAAGGACAGGGTCCTACGAGCAGTACTTC.